The rows below give T cell receptor beta chains drawn from one sample of a study of T cell repertoires in cytomegalovirus infection. Via MiXCR, TCRdb re-called the reads, giving one row per CDR3 protein. Of fewer than 1,000,000 distinct CDR3 sequences in the sample, about a third are singletons; the top ten hold about an eighth. Their target antigens are unknown. The sequencing used cultured CD8+ T cells from PBMCs, collected from culture after CMV antigen stimulation. The source is a human donor in good health (CMV status not recorded). Some clones in this sample may be carry-over from other donors' samples. Each CDR3 is given with its conserved first and last residue. Fields, in order: J gene, CDR3 length, V gene, clone size, D gene, CDR3 DNA, CDR3 protein. The D gene is left open where the match is weak. For some rows the clone size is stated as once, few or many, or as a class when expanded; others skip it.

J gene: TRBJ1-2
CDR3 length: 13
V gene: TRBV12-3/TRBV12-4
clone size: many
D gene: TRBD1
CDR3 DNA: TGTGCCAGCAGATTGGGGACAGGTGGGGGCTACACCTTC
CDR3 protein: CASRLGTGGGYTF

J gene: TRBJ2-7
CDR3 length: 15
V gene: TRBV25-1
clone size: -
D gene: -
CDR3 DNA: TGTGCCAGCAGTGAATATGAGATAGATCCATTTCGGCAGTACTTC
CDR3 protein: CASSEYEIDPFRQYF

J gene: TRBJ2-7
CDR3 length: 13
V gene: TRBV19
clone size: -
D gene: -
CDR3 DNA: TGTGCCAGTAGTATGTCGGCGGGCTACGAGCAGTACTTC
CDR3 protein: CASSMSAGYEQYF

J gene: TRBJ2-1
CDR3 length: 16
V gene: TRBV7-9
clone size: -
D gene: -
CDR3 DNA: TGTGCCAACCCACCACCGGGGCCCTCGAACTACAATGAGCAGTTCTTC
CDR3 protein: CANPPPGPSNYNEQFF

J gene: TRBJ1-1
CDR3 length: 12
V gene: TRBV6-6
clone size: -
D gene: -
CDR3 DNA: TGTGCCAGCAGTTTACAACCGGCTGAAGCTTTCTTT
CDR3 protein: CASSLQPAEAFF

J gene: TRBJ2-3
CDR3 length: 15
V gene: TRBV6-1
clone size: few
D gene: -
CDR3 DNA: TGTGCCAGCAGGCCGTACGTGGCGAGCACAGATACGCAGTATTTT
CDR3 protein: CASRPYVASTDTQYF

J gene: TRBJ2-5
CDR3 length: 18
V gene: TRBV4-3
clone size: -
D gene: TRBD2
CDR3 DNA: TGCGCCAGCAGCCAAGAATGGAGGACTAGCGGGGGCCAAGAGACCCAGTACTTC
CDR3 protein: CASSQEWRTSGGQETQYF

J gene: TRBJ2-7
CDR3 length: 15
V gene: TRBV6-1
clone size: -
D gene: -
CDR3 DNA: TGTGCCAGCAGCTTCGGACAGTTCCTATCCTACGAGCAGTACTTC
CDR3 protein: CASSFGQFLSYEQYF

J gene: TRBJ2-7
CDR3 length: 13
V gene: TRBV19
clone size: few
D gene: TRBD1
CDR3 DNA: TGTGCCGCCAGGGGGCCCAGCTCCTACGAGCAGTACTTC
CDR3 protein: CAARGPSSYEQYF

J gene: TRBJ1-4
CDR3 length: 16
V gene: TRBV5-3
clone size: -
D gene: TRBD1
CDR3 DNA: TGTGCCAGCAGCTTGGGGACAGCCGCAACTAATGAAAAACTGTTTTTT
CDR3 protein: CASSLGTAATNEKLFF

J gene: TRBJ1-5
CDR3 length: 15
V gene: TRBV28
clone size: many
D gene: -
CDR3 DNA: TGTGCCAGCAGTCCGCCCAGGGGTGGCAATCAGCCCCAGCATTTT
CDR3 protein: CASSPPRGGNQPQHF

J gene: TRBJ2-3
CDR3 length: 17
V gene: TRBV19
clone size: few
D gene: -
CDR3 DNA: TGTGCCAGTAGTATAGTGCCTAACACCGTGAGCACAGATACGCAGTATTTT
CDR3 protein: CASSIVPNTVSTDTQYF

J gene: TRBJ1-3
CDR3 length: 17
V gene: TRBV4-3
clone size: -
D gene: -
CDR3 DNA: TGCGCCAGCAGCCAAGATTTGGGGTTGACGTCTGGAAACACCATATATTTT
CDR3 protein: CASSQDLGLTSGNTIYF

J gene: TRBJ2-5
CDR3 length: 12
V gene: TRBV25-1
clone size: many
D gene: -
CDR3 DNA: TGTGCCAGCAAATTTGATCAAGAGACCCAGTACTTC
CDR3 protein: CASKFDQETQYF

J gene: TRBJ1-5
CDR3 length: 13
V gene: TRBV6-2/TRBV6-3
clone size: few
D gene: -
CDR3 DNA: TGTGCCAGCAGTTACCTAAGGTCTCAGCCCCAGCATTTT
CDR3 protein: CASSYLRSQPQHF

J gene: TRBJ1-6
CDR3 length: 19
V gene: TRBV7-9
clone size: many
D gene: TRBD1
CDR3 DNA: TGTGCCAGCAGCGGGGGCACCGGGACAGGGAAATGGGGTAATTCACCCCTCCACTTT
CDR3 protein: CASSGGTGTGKWGNSPLHF

J gene: TRBJ2-1
CDR3 length: 15
V gene: TRBV6-2/TRBV6-3
clone size: -
D gene: -
CDR3 DNA: TGTGCCAGCAGTGAAGAGGCACCTCGGGACAATGAGCAGTTCTTC
CDR3 protein: CASSEEAPRDNEQFF

J gene: TRBJ1-5
CDR3 length: 12
V gene: TRBV7-9
clone size: many
D gene: -
CDR3 DNA: TGTGCCAGCAGCTTAGGGACCCAGCCCCAGCATTTT
CDR3 protein: CASSLGTQPQHF

J gene: TRBJ2-2
CDR3 length: 16
V gene: TRBV5-8
clone size: -
D gene: -
CDR3 DNA: TGTGCCAGCAGCTTGCCCGGGACAACGAACACCGGGGAGCTGTTTTTT
CDR3 protein: CASSLPGTTNTGELFF

J gene: TRBJ2-2
CDR3 length: 12
V gene: TRBV25-1
clone size: few
D gene: -
CDR3 DNA: TGTGCCAGCAGTGTAGACACCGGGGAGCTGTTTTTT
CDR3 protein: CASSVDTGELFF

J gene: TRBJ1-5
CDR3 length: 14
V gene: TRBV27
clone size: few
D gene: -
CDR3 DNA: TGTGCCACCAAATCGCTTAATAGCAATCAGCCCCAGCATTTT
CDR3 protein: CATKSLNSNQPQHF

J gene: TRBJ2-1
CDR3 length: 14
V gene: TRBV6-5
clone size: -
D gene: -
CDR3 DNA: TGTGCCAGCAGGACTGAAACAGGGACTAATGAGCAGTTCTTC
CDR3 protein: CASRTETGTNEQFF

J gene: TRBJ2-3
CDR3 length: 15
V gene: TRBV12-3/TRBV12-4
clone size: few
D gene: TRBD2
CDR3 DNA: TGTGCCACCAACGCGGCGGGGGGAAGCACAGATACGCAGTATTTT
CDR3 protein: CATNAAGGSTDTQYF

J gene: TRBJ2-1
CDR3 length: 16
V gene: TRBV7-2
clone size: -
D gene: TRBD2
CDR3 DNA: TGTGCCAGCAGCTTATTTGCTAGCGGACTCTCCGATGAGCAGTTCTTC
CDR3 protein: CASSLFASGLSDEQFF

J gene: TRBJ2-7
CDR3 length: 14
V gene: TRBV7-9
clone size: few
D gene: -
CDR3 DNA: TGTGCCAGCAGCTCTGGTGGGCTAGCTCTCGAGCAGTACTTC
CDR3 protein: CASSSGGLALEQYF

J gene: TRBJ2-3
CDR3 length: 16
V gene: TRBV4-1
clone size: -
D gene: TRBD2
CDR3 DNA: TGCGCCAGCAGCCAGCGGCGGGGGGGAAGCACAGATACGCAGTATTTT
CDR3 protein: CASSQRRGGSTDTQYF

J gene: TRBJ2-5
CDR3 length: 19
V gene: TRBV9
clone size: -
D gene: TRBD2
CDR3 DNA: TGTGCCAGCAGCGCAGAGACGGGACTAGCGGGGGGTATCGAAGAGACCCAGTACTTC
CDR3 protein: CASSAETGLAGGIEETQYF

J gene: TRBJ1-1
CDR3 length: 15
V gene: TRBV13
clone size: -
D gene: -
CDR3 DNA: TGTGCCAGCAGACGTTTGAGGGAGGGTAACACTGAAGCTTTCTTT
CDR3 protein: CASRRLREGNTEAFF

J gene: TRBJ2-2
CDR3 length: 15
V gene: TRBV6-2/TRBV6-3
clone size: -
D gene: -
CDR3 DNA: TGTGCCAGCAGTCTGAGAGGGGGGGACACCGGGGAGCTGTTTTTT
CDR3 protein: CASSLRGGDTGELFF

J gene: TRBJ2-5
CDR3 length: 16
V gene: TRBV7-2
clone size: many
D gene: TRBD2
CDR3 DNA: TGTGCCAGCAGCTTAGTACTAGCGGAAGTGGGACAGACCCAGTACTTC
CDR3 protein: CASSLVLAEVGQTQYF

J gene: TRBJ2-6
CDR3 length: 13
V gene: TRBV2
clone size: -
D gene: -
CDR3 DNA: TGTGCCAGCAGTGATCAGGGGGCCAACGTCCTGACTTTC
CDR3 protein: CASSDQGANVLTF

J gene: TRBJ1-1
CDR3 length: 17
V gene: TRBV4-1
clone size: -
D gene: -
CDR3 DNA: TGCGCCAGCAGCCAAGCCTGGGTGCGGGGTTCGAACACTGAAGCTTTCTTT
CDR3 protein: CASSQAWVRGSNTEAFF

J gene: TRBJ2-1
CDR3 length: 14
V gene: TRBV28
clone size: -
D gene: TRBD1
CDR3 DNA: TGTGCCAGCAGTTTTAGGGGGCCCGTAAGGGAGCAGTTCTTC
CDR3 protein: CASSFRGPVREQFF

J gene: TRBJ1-2
CDR3 length: 14
V gene: TRBV27
clone size: -
D gene: -
CDR3 DNA: TGTGCCAGCAGTTTATCGAGGAAGCTGGATGGCTACACCTTC
CDR3 protein: CASSLSRKLDGYTF

J gene: TRBJ2-1
CDR3 length: 19
V gene: TRBV7-9
clone size: many
D gene: TRBD2
CDR3 DNA: TGTGCCAGCAGTCCCGAGCCTAGCGGCTTCCTGAGCTCCTACAATGAGCAGTTCTTC
CDR3 protein: CASSPEPSGFLSSYNEQFF

J gene: TRBJ1-5
CDR3 length: 12
V gene: TRBV27
clone size: few
D gene: -
CDR3 DNA: TGTGCCAGCAGTCGGACAGCCGAGCCCCAGCATTTT
CDR3 protein: CASSRTAEPQHF

J gene: TRBJ1-1
CDR3 length: 14
V gene: TRBV7-2
clone size: many
D gene: -
CDR3 DNA: TGTGCCAGCAGCTACACACGGGTGGGCACTGAAGCTTTCTTT
CDR3 protein: CASSYTRVGTEAFF

J gene: TRBJ2-1
CDR3 length: 16
V gene: TRBV6-2/TRBV6-3
clone size: few
D gene: TRBD2
CDR3 DNA: TGTGCCAGTCCTACCCACCTAGCGGGGGGGCGTAATGAGCAGTTCTTC
CDR3 protein: CASPTHLAGGRNEQFF

J gene: TRBJ1-1
CDR3 length: 13
V gene: TRBV6-1
clone size: many
D gene: -
CDR3 DNA: TGTGCCAGCAGTCTCGGCACAGGGAAAGTCGCTTTCTTT
CDR3 protein: CASSLGTGKVAFF

J gene: TRBJ1-2
CDR3 length: 14
V gene: TRBV6-5
clone size: few
D gene: -
CDR3 DNA: TGTGCCAGCAGTGTTCAGGGGAGGAACTATGGCTACACCTTC
CDR3 protein: CASSVQGRNYGYTF

J gene: TRBJ2-3
CDR3 length: 15
V gene: TRBV27
clone size: few
D gene: TRBD2
CDR3 DNA: TGTGCCAGCCGGCCTAGCGGGGGCCCCGGGCATACGCAGTATTTT
CDR3 protein: CASRPSGGPGHTQYF